This T cell receptor beta chain was profiled in a study of neurological immune-mediated disorders. Study results and caveats: No sharing of CDR3 amino acid sequences was observed among expanded clones across subjects, suggesting private repertoires in all groups.

CDR3 length: 15 residues. The V and J ends lost 4 bases and 0 bases respectively, with 12 bases between them. Looked up from germline, CDR1 is SGHRS and CDR2 is YFSETQ. As for time point: longitudinal time-point 3. The unsorted libraries were generated from a total of 2 million PBMCs, which had been stored in RNAlater at -80 C. The authors made cDNA by 5'RACE with 10-nucleotide random UMIs. TCRdb reprocessed the 5' RACE reads via MiXCR and lists one record per CDR3 protein. The sample lists 95,000 to 110,000 distinct CDR3 sequences; roughly 10% were seen once. This clonotype was counted many times. Its antigen is currently unknown.

The genes are TRBV5-1 and TRBJ2-3; possible D gene TRBD1, 5 bases. The sequence derives from a female donor with HTLV-1-associated myelopathy (HAM/TSP). Sequencing input: PBMCs. The CDR3 nucleotides are TGCGCCAGCAGCCCCAGGGCCCCAAGCACAGATACGCAGTATTTT. Translation gives CASSPRAPSTDTQYF.